Listed here are 7 T cell receptor beta chains from one sample, sequenced in a study of T-cell reconstitution after alpha-beta-depleted transplantation in children. Unique molecular identifiers were used in preparing the TCRbeta library. TCRdb itself ran the PCR reads through MiXCR, one entry per CDR3 protein. The sample includes 100,000 or so distinct CDR3 sequences, 9% to 15% of them seen just once. Sample: PBMCs from the stem cell graft donor, taken from the stem cell graft. The receptors here all came from a human donor who donated a stem cell graft to a child with inherited bone marrow failure.

In its sample, this clonotype was seen a few times. V gene TRBV5-1 combines with J gene TRBJ2-3; 7 bases match TRBD2. The CDR3 extends over 14 amino acids. The ends lost 5 bases at V and 11 bases at J; junction bases unmatched: 14. Germline V CDR1 and CDR2: SGHRS, YFSETQ. CDR3 nucleotide sequence: TGCGCCAGCAGGCGCGGGACTACCCGCCGAGAGCAGTATTTT. It yields the protein CASRRGTTRREQYF. Variable domain in full (rest from reference TRBV5-1 and TRBJ2-3): KAGVTQTPRYLIKTRGQQVTLSCSPISGHRSVSWYQQTPGQGLQFLFEYFSETQRNKGNFPGRFSGRQFSNSRSEMNVSTLELGDSALYLCASRRGTTRREQYFGPGTRLTVL.

Many counts were recorded for this clonotype. The chain uses TRBV4-1 and TRBJ1-6; perhaps TRBD1 as D (6 bases). Germline V CDR1 and CDR2: MGHRA, YSYEKL. Deletions cut 4 bases from V and 4 bases from J, with 17 bases between. The CDR3 is 17 amino acids. CDR3 coding DNA: TGCGCCAGCAGCCCCAGACGCCGGGACACGTATAATTCACCCCTCCACTTT. This encodes CASSPRRRDTYNSPLHF.

The rearrangement links TRBV6-1 to TRBJ1-5; tentative D call: TRBD1 (5 bases). The CDR3 extends over 13 amino acids. CDR1 is MNHNS, CDR2 SASEGT, per germline. Trimming pared 6 bases from V and 1 base from J, leaving 7 bases between. The CDR3 is CASRGLSNQPQHF. The CDR3 DNA follows: TGTGCCAGCAGGGGACTCAGCAATCAGCCCCAGCATTTT.

The chain couples TRBV18 to TRBJ2-7; D is uncertain. The CDR3 has 13 amino acids. V dropped 0 bases and J dropped 6 bases, with 9 bases sitting between them. Germline V CDR1 and CDR2: KGHSH, LQKENI. The CDR3 is CASSPPVNPEQYF. The CDR3 DNA reads TGTGCCAGCTCACCACCGGTAAACCCCGAGCAGTACTTC. The full variable domain, completed using reference TRBV18 and TRBJ2-7, is NAGVMQNPRHLVRRRGQEARLRCSPMKGHSHVYWYRQLPEEGLKFMVYLQKENIIDESGMPKERFSAEFPKEGPSILRIQQVVRGDSAAYFCASSPPVNPEQYFGPGTRLTVT.

This clonotype has a count of ten or more. The J gene is TRBJ1-1, the V gene TRBV4-2; D is perhaps TRBD1 (5 bases). CDR3 length: 16 residues. Trimming took 0 bases from V and 0 from J, leaving 11 bases between them. Germline V CDR1 and CDR2: LGHNA, YNFKEQ. CDR3 sequence: CASSQDGALMNTEAFF. The CDR3 nucleotides read TGTGCCAGCAGCCAAGATGGGGCGTTAATGAACACTGAAGCTTTCTTT.

This chain links TRBV6-2 or TRBV6-3 with TRBJ2-3; D might be TRBD2 (5 bases). Germline V gives CDR1 MNHEY, CDR2 SVGEGT. The ends were cut back, 2 bases at V and 4 bases at J, with 10 bases in the middle. CDR3 length equals 14 residues. CDR3 loop: CASSYQRLADTQYF. CDR3 sequence (DNA): TGTGCCAGCAGTTACCAGCGGTTGGCAGATACGCAGTATTTT.

This clonotype appeared many times. Here the CDR3 DNA reads TGTGCCAGCAGCTCTAGGGCCACAATGAACACCGGGGAGCTGTTTTTT. Translating it yields CASSSRATMNTGELFF. The chain couples TRBV7-2 to TRBJ2-2; no clear D gene. This CDR3 has 16 amino acids. The germline V gene has CDR1 SGHTA and CDR2 FQGNSA. V shed 4 bases and J shed 1 base, with 13 bases lying between them.